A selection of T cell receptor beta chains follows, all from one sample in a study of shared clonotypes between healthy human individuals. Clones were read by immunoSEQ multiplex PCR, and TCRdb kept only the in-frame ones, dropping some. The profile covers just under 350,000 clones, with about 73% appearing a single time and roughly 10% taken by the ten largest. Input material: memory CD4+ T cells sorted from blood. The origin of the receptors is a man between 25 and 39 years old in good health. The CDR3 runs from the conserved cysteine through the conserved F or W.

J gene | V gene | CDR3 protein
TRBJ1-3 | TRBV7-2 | CASSLGHLFSGNTIYF
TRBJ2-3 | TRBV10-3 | CAISAGTSGKTDTQYF
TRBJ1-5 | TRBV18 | CASSPGGSLNQPQHF
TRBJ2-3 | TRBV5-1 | CASSSSGRATDTQYF
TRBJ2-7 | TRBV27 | CASSLSWRYEQYF
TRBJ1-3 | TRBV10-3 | CAISEEQRSNTIYF
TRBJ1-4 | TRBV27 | CASSLRQRNEKLFF
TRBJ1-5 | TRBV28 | CASAGTNQPQHF
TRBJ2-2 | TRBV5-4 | CASSFPTSGTTGELFF
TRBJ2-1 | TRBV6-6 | CASSWTGEQFF
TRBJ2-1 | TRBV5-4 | CASSRGGPGGSEQFF
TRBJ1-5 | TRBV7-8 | CASSRTGLFTQPQHF
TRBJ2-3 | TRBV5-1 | CASRGRPTSTDTQYF
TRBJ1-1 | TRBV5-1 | CASSLQGAAEAFF
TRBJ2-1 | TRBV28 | CASSFVLAELNEQFF
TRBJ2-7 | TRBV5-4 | CASSSGGLGQSYEQYF
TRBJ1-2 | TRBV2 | CASSGVRGANYGYTF
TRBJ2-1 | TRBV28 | CASRPGGLAGGNEQFF
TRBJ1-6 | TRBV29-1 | CSVAQGSGSPLHF
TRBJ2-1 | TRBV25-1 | CASSETGAGEQFF
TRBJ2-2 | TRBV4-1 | CATQGTSGSYRTGELFF
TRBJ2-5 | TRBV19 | CASSIQGGQTQYF
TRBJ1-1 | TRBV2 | CASSEDMGSAFF
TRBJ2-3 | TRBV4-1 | CASSQVGRGGQDTQYF
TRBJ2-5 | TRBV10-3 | CAISESQYQETQYF
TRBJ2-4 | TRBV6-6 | CASSYSGNSAKNIQYF
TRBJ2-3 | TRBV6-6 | CASRSSGSTDTQYF
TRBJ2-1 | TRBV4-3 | CASSQGASGRLNEQFF
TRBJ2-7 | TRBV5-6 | CASSPPPGQNSYEQYF
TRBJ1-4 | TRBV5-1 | CASSFGQGEEKLFF
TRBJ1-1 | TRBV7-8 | CASSTNDLIVEAFF
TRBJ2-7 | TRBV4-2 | CASSQDGRVHEQYF
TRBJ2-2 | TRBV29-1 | CSVRPGANTGELFF
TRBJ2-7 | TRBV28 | CASSLVSAIAPLEYF
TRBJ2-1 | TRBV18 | CASSPTQDNEQFF
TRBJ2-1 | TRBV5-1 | CASLREPGLADNEQFF
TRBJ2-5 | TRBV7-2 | CASSLFPRGGSGETQYF
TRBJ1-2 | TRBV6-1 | CASSDTGGASGYTF
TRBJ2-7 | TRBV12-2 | CASRLAKHPHQYEQYF
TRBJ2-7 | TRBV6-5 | CASSSPSQTYEQYF
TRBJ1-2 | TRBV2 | CASSVRSTTYGYTF
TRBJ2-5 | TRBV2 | CASSVGGERETQYF
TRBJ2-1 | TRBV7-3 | CASSSGGEQFF
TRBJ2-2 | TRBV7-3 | CASSSTLNAGELFF
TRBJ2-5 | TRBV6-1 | CASSLIGLAGVVQYF